Listed below are T cell receptor beta chains from one sample, sequenced in a study of chemoradiotherapy in HPV16-positive cancers. Repertoires were generated with immunoSEQ multiplex PCR, while TCRdb's copy carries only in-frame clones and drops some. The table has roughly 9,000 clones, roughly four fifths seen once. The sample consisted of tumor tissue, taken from a patient who underwent chemoradiotherapy. Every receptor here comes from a human donor with HPV-associated anogenital cancer. The CDR3 runs from the conserved cysteine through the conserved F or W. The order of the fields is J gene, clone size, V gene, D gene, CDR3 protein, CDR3 DNA. D genes are given only for firm matches. Only some rows state a clone size, as once, few, many or a class for expanded clones.

TRBJ2-5,-,TRBV11-3,TRBD2,CASSLEASSGGTEYF,TGTGCCAGCAGCTTAGAAGCGTCTAGCGGGGGGACAGAGTACTTC
TRBJ2-7,few,TRBV5-1,-,CASSFTSFGEQYF,TGCGCCAGCAGCTTTACTAGTTTCGGCGAGCAGTACTTC
TRBJ1-1,-,TRBV9,-,CASSVGHRQNTEAFF,TGTGCCAGCAGCGTAGGTCACAGGCAAAACACTGAAGCTTTCTTT
TRBJ1-2,-,TRBV6-6,-,CASSYSPGNYGYTF,TGTGCCAGCAGTTACTCCCCGGGGAACTATGGCTACACCTTC
TRBJ1-5,few,TRBV6-1,-,CASGPEGNQPQHF,TGTGCCAGCGGTCCAGAGGGCAATCAGCCCCAGCATTTT
TRBJ2-3,-,TRBV5-1,-,CASSLALARPDTQYF,TGCGCCAGCAGCTTGGCCCTAGCGCGGCCGGATACGCAGTATTTT
TRBJ2-1,-,TRBV30,TRBD2,CAWRGLAGGRAYNEQFF,TGTGCCTGGAGAGGTCTAGCGGGAGGGCGAGCCTACAATGAGCAGTTCTTC
TRBJ1-5,-,TRBV6-5,-,CASSYSGRTGQPQHF,TGTGCCAGCAGTTACTCTGGGCGGACGGGACAGCCCCAGCATTTT
TRBJ1-4,-,TRBV29-1,-,CSMVGAGEKLFF,TGCAGCATGGTTGGAGCGGGGGAAAAACTGTTTTTT
TRBJ2-1,few,TRBV27,-,CASMFRVLWEQFF,TGTGCCAGCATGTTCAGGGTACTTTGGGAGCAGTTCTTC
TRBJ1-2,few,TRBV7-2,TRBD1,CASSLERTGYPYGYTF,TGTGCCAGCAGCTTGGAAAGGACAGGGTACCCCTATGGCTACACCTTC
TRBJ1-1,few,TRBV4-1,-,CASSRGENTEAFF,TGCGCCAGCAGCCGGGGTGAGAACACTGAAGCTTTCTTT
TRBJ2-1,few,TRBV18,-,CASSPRGFAEQFF,TGTGCCAGCTCACCAAGAGGTTTCGCTGAGCAGTTCTTC
TRBJ1-3,-,TRBV30,-,CAWRGRADTIYF,TGTGCCTGGAGAGGAAGGGCGGACACCATATATTTT
TRBJ2-3,once,TRBV2,-,CASSSPDFLTDTQYF,TGTGCCAGCAGTTCACCGGACTTCCTCACAGATACGCAGTATTTT
TRBJ1-5,-,TRBV10-1,-,CATRNYRDQPQHF,TGCGCCACCCGAAATTACAGGGATCAGCCCCAGCATTTT
TRBJ1-3,few,TRBV12-5,-,CASGYKQGFSGNTIYF,TGTGCTAGTGGTTACAAGCAGGGATTCTCTGGAAACACCATATATTTT
TRBJ2-7,-,TRBV5-4,TRBD1,CASSRRPIGTGGLHEQYF,TGTGCCAGCAGCCGGCGACCCATCGGGACAGGGGGCTTGCACGAGCAGTACTTC
TRBJ2-5,-,TRBV7-2,-,CASSQTSLETQYF,TGTGCCAGCAGCCAAACTAGCCTGGAGACCCAGTACTTC
TRBJ2-5,-,TRBV9,TRBD1,CASSVDGQGRETQYF,TGTGCCAGCAGCGTAGATGGACAGGGCAGAGAGACCCAGTACTTC
TRBJ2-3,-,TRBV11-2,-,CASSLNAADTQYF,TGTGCCAGCAGCCTGAATGCCGCAGATACGCAGTATTTT
TRBJ1-1,once,TRBV9,-,CASSVEAGPTEAFF,TGTGCCAGCAGCGTAGAGGCAGGGCCCACTGAAGCTTTCTTT
TRBJ1-2,-,TRBV25-1,-,CASSETGGAYGYTF,TGTGCCAGCAGTGAAACGGGGGGCGCCTATGGCTACACCTTC
TRBJ2-1,-,TRBV6-6,-,CASTTGTYNEQFF,TGTGCCAGCACTACGGGGACCTACAATGAGCAGTTCTTC
TRBJ1-6,-,TRBV28,-,CASAAPDSSLHF,TGTGCCAGCGCAGCCCCGGACTCATCCCTCCACTTT
TRBJ2-7,-,TRBV28,-,CASSLGTAGEQYF,TGTGCCAGCAGTTTGGGAACGGCCGGCGAGCAGTACTTC
TRBJ2-7,once,TRBV14,TRBD1,CASSQGRLGQGNEQYF,TGTGCCAGCAGCCAAGGAAGACTTGGACAGGGCAACGAGCAGTACTTC
TRBJ1-1,once,TRBV19,-,CASSIQRNTEAFF,TGTGCCAGTAGTATCCAGCGCAACACTGAAGCTTTCTTT
TRBJ1-5,-,TRBV6-5,-,CASSSQGRQPQHF,TGTGCCAGCAGTTCCCAGGGGAGACAGCCCCAGCATTTT
TRBJ1-1,-,TRBV30,-,CAWRGGGLTEAFF,TGTGCCTGGAGGGGGGGAGGGCTTACTGAAGCTTTCTTT
TRBJ2-5,-,TRBV19,-,CASHQLGGETQYF,TGTGCCAGCCACCAGTTGGGGGGAGAGACCCAGTACTTC
TRBJ2-2,-,TRBV9,TRBD2,CASSAISGRNTGELFF,TGTGCCAGCAGCGCCATTAGCGGGCGGAACACCGGGGAGCTGTTTTTT
TRBJ1-1,few,TRBV20-1,-,CSARLDTEAFF,TGCAGTGCTAGACTCGACACTGAAGCTTTCTTT
TRBJ2-5,-,TRBV13,TRBD2,CASSSPAGGTNQETQYF,TGTGCCAGCAGCTCGCCAGCGGGAGGGACGAACCAAGAGACCCAGTACTTC
TRBJ2-5,-,TRBV27,-,CASSQGPQETQYF,TGTGCCAGCAGTCAGGGCCCACAAGAGACCCAGTACTTC
TRBJ1-5,few,TRBV7-2,TRBD1,CASSPPGTGPQPQHF,TGTGCCAGCAGCCCCCCCGGGACAGGACCTCAGCCCCAGCATTTT
TRBJ1-5,-,TRBV10-3,-,CAISAGGLSNQPQHF,TGTGCCATTAGTGCCGGGGGGCTGAGCAATCAGCCCCAGCATTTT
TRBJ1-5,-,TRBV10-2,-,CASTGGNQPQHF,TGCGCCAGCACCGGGGGCAATCAGCCCCAGCATTTT
TRBJ1-5,-,TRBV5-6,-,CASSLGQVGQPQHF,TGTGCCAGCAGCTTGGGACAGGTCGGGCAGCCCCAGCATTTT
TRBJ2-1,few,TRBV18,TRBD2,CASSPRTSGRNYEQFF,TGTGCCAGCTCACCTCGGACTAGCGGGAGGAACTATGAGCAGTTCTTC
TRBJ2-7,-,TRBV7-8,TRBD1,CASSLWTGLGEQYF,TGTGCCAGCAGCTTATGGACAGGTCTGGGCGAGCAGTACTTC
TRBJ2-1,-,TRBV7-9,-,CASSLVGAGSPEFF,-
TRBJ2-7,-,TRBV7-2,-,CASSPNQGLEQYF,TGTGCCAGCAGCCCAAACCAGGGTCTCGAGCAGTACTTC
TRBJ1-6,-,TRBV11-1,-,CASSFLNSPLHF,TGTGCCAGCAGCTTCTTAAATTCACCCCTCCACTTT
TRBJ2-6,few,TRBV7-2,-,CASSIDTGSGANVLTF,TGTGCCAGCAGCATAGACACGGGCTCTGGGGCCAACGTCCTGACTTTC